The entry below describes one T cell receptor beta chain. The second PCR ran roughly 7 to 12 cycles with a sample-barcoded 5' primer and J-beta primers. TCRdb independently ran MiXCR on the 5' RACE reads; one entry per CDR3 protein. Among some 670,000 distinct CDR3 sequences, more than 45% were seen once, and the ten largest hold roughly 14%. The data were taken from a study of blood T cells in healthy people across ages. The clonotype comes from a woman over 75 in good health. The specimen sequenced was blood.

CDR3 protein: CASSVPGTRETQYF. DNA for the CDR3: TGTGCCAGCAGTGTCCCCGGGACAAGAGAGACCCAGTACTTC. The chain carries TRBV12-3 or TRBV12-4 and TRBJ2-5; perhaps TRBD1 as D (6 bases). CDR3 size: 14 residues. Trimming shortened V by 5 bases and J by 4 bases, and 14 bases separated the two germline ends.